These T cell receptor beta chains were read from a single sample in a study of cytomegalovirus exposure and HLA in healthy donors. The repertoire was sequenced with immunoSEQ multiplex PCR; TCRdb's copy has only in-frame clones and lacks some. Of approximately 170,000 clones listed, approximately 80% were seen once; the top ten hold about 2.4%. Input material: PBMCs. These receptors all come from a male donor in good health and CMV-seronegative. Each CDR3 is given with its conserved first and last residue. The D gene is left open where the match is weak. Size is omitted from some rows. Given values are once, few, many or a class for expanded clones.

TRBV6-5	-	TRBD2	TRBJ2-1	CASSSPSGGAGNEQFF	TGTGCCAGCAGTTCACCTAGCGGGGGGGCCGGCAATGAGCAGTTCTTC
TRBV4-1	-	-	TRBJ2-5	CASSSYISGTMGTQYF	TGCGCCAGCAGCTCGTACATTAGCGGTACAATGGGTACCCAGTACTTC
TRBV7-9	-	TRBD1	TRBJ2-1	CASSLVGTGFNEQFF	TGTGCCAGCAGCTTAGTTGGGACAGGCTTCAATGAGCAGTTCTTC
TRBV9	-	-	TRBJ1-2	CASSVGQDNYGYTF	TGTGCCAGCAGCGTAGGTCAGGATAACTATGGCTACACCTTC
TRBV29-1	once	-	TRBJ2-7	CSVGGSSYEQYF	TGCAGCGTTGGTGGGAGCTCCTACGAGCAGTACTTC
TRBV4-3	-	-	TRBJ2-7	CASSQDRSLSSYEQYF	TGCGCCAGCAGCCAAGATCGGTCCCTGAGCTCCTACGAGCAGTACTTC
TRBV29-1	-	-	TRBJ2-3	CSVSGLNTDTQYF	TGCAGCGTGTCCGGACTGAACACAGATACGCAGTATTTT
TRBV7-2	-	TRBD1	TRBJ2-7	CASSFGTGSYEQYF	TGTGCCAGCAGCTTCGGGACAGGCTCCTACGAGCAGTACTTC
TRBV27	-	-	TRBJ2-1	CASSSPPGDNEQFF	TGTGCCAGCAGTTCTCCCCCAGGGGACAATGAACAGTTCTTC
TRBV11-1	once	-	TRBJ1-2	CASSRYRNYGYTF	TGTGCCAGCAGCCGATACAGAAACTATGGCTACACCTTC
TRBV6-5	-	TRBD1	TRBJ1-4	CASSSDRVGDEKLFF	TGTGCCAGCAGTTCCGACAGGGTTGGGGATGAAAAACTGTTTTTT
TRBV2	few	TRBD1	TRBJ2-3	CASSGRQGWDTDTQYF	TGTGCCAGCAGTGGCCGACAGGGTTGGGACACAGATACGCAGTATTTT
TRBV14	-	TRBD1	TRBJ2-1	CASSQAGGPTFF	TGTGCCAGCAGCCAAGCAGGGGGTCCCACGTTCTTC
TRBV7-9	-	-	TRBJ1-5	CASSLVEAGRRGPQHF	TGTGCCAGCAGCTTAGTGGAAGCAGGGCGCCGTGGGCCCCAGCATTTT
TRBV4-2	few	TRBD2	TRBJ2-5	CASSSQEMTSGGAGAETQYF	TGTGCCAGCAGCTCCCAGGAGATGACTAGCGGGGGGGCCGGGGCGGAGACCCAGTACTTC
TRBV7-2	-	-	TRBJ2-2	CASSPQAGELFF	TGTGCCAGCAGCCCACAGGCCGGGGAGCTGTTTTTT
TRBV9	-	-	TRBJ2-7	CASSVDGQEPYEQYF	TGTGCCAGCAGCGTAGACGGACAAGAACCCTACGAGCAGTACTTC
TRBV4-1	-	-	TRBJ1-5	CASSQEYSRNQPQHF	TGCGCCAGCAGCCAAGAGTACAGTCGCAATCAGCCCCAGCATTTT
TRBV11-2	-	-	TRBJ1-6	CASSGIRASYNSPLHF	TGTGCCAGCAGTGGAATCAGGGCATCCTATAATTCACCCCTCCACTTT
TRBV5-1	-	TRBD1	TRBJ2-3	CASSPSIGTGVGTDTQYF	TGCGCCAGCAGCCCGAGTATTGGGACAGGGGTCGGCACAGATACGCAGTATTTT
TRBV19	-	-	TRBJ2-2	CASQTNTGELFF	TGTGCCAGCCAAACGAACACCGGGGAGCTGTTTTTT
TRBV27	-	-	TRBJ2-7	CASSLGKGTYEQYF	TGTGCCAGCAGTTTAGGGAAGGGGACTTACGAGCAGTACTTC
TRBV5-6	few	-	TRBJ2-5	CASKNRDFQETQYF	TGTGCCAGCAAAAACAGGGATTTCCAAGAGACCCAGTACTTC
TRBV28	-	TRBD1	TRBJ1-1	CASRGTGDTEAFF	TGTGCCAGCAGAGGTACAGGGGACACTGAAGCTTTCTTT
TRBV30	-	TRBD1	TRBJ1-5	CAWSTGQGDFQPQHF	TGTGCCTGGAGTACGGGCCAGGGGGATTTTCAGCCCCAGCATTTT
TRBV28	-	TRBD2	TRBJ2-2	CASSTWTSENTGELFF	TGTGCCAGCAGTACCTGGACTAGCGAGAACACCGGGGAGCTGTTTTTT
TRBV10-3	-	TRBD1	TRBJ2-7	CAIGQGSYEQYF	TGTGCCATCGGACAGGGTTCTTACGAGCAGTACTTC
TRBV7-3	-	TRBD2	TRBJ2-5	CASSLAGGRETQYF	TGTGCCAGCAGCTTAGCGGGGGGGCGGGAGACCCAGTACTTC
TRBV5-6	-	TRBD2	TRBJ2-7	CASSLGSSGGYEQYF	TGTGCCAGCAGCTTGGGTTCTAGCGGGGGCTACGAGCAGTACTTC
TRBV19	-	TRBD1	TRBJ1-5	CASSTDREVHQPQHF	TGTGCCAGTAGTACGGACAGGGAGGTTCACCAGCCCCAGCATTTT
TRBV11-2	-	-	TRBJ1-1	CASSYGDNTEAFF	TGTGCCAGCAGTTACGGGGATAACACTGAAGCTTTCTTT
TRBV14	-	-	TRBJ1-4	CASSAGAYEKLFF	TGTGCCAGCAGCGCAGGGGCGTATGAAAAACTGTTTTTT
TRBV4-3	once	-	TRBJ2-7	CASSRYLGAEQYF	TGCGCCAGCAGCCGATATTTAGGGGCCGAGCAGTACTTC
TRBV4-3	-	-	TRBJ2-1	CASSQDTPGGLYNEQFF	TGCGCCAGCAGCCAAGATACCCCCGGGGGGCTATACAATGAGCAGTTCTTC
TRBV6-1	-	-	TRBJ2-5	CASTLSGQETQYF	TGTGCCAGCACCCTTAGCGGACAAGAGACCCAGTACTTC
TRBV19	-	TRBD1	TRBJ1-5	CASSSLQGNQPQHF	TGTGCCAGTAGTTCTCTACAGGGGAATCAGCCCCAGCATTTT
TRBV9	-	-	TRBJ1-2	CASSVAQQAVANYGYTF	TGTGCCAGCAGCGTCGCACAACAGGCAGTAGCTAACTATGGCTACACCTTC
TRBV28	-	TRBD2	TRBJ2-5	CASTYSSGGGETQYF	TGTGCCAGCACCTATTCCTCGGGGGGAGGGGAGACCCAGTACTTC
TRBV4-2	once	TRBD2	TRBJ2-7	CASSQVTSGDSYEQYF	TGTGCCAGCAGCCAAGTAACTAGCGGGGACTCCTACGAGCAGTACTTC
TRBV29-1	-	TRBD2	TRBJ2-7	CSVDKAGAGYEQYF	TGCAGCGTTGACAAAGCGGGAGCGGGTTACGAGCAGTACTTC
TRBV6-1	-	-	TRBJ1-2	CASSEAGRGWDYTF	TGTGCCAGCAGTGAAGCGGGCAGGGGCTGGGACTACACCTTC
TRBV12-5	-	-	TRBJ2-7	CASGLVPRGGRYEQYF	TGTGCTAGTGGTTTGGTACCTAGGGGGGGCCGGTACGAGCAGTACTTC
TRBV10-3	few	-	TRBJ1-2	CAISDVNWPSYGYTF	TGTGCCATCAGTGATGTCAATTGGCCCTCTTATGGCTACACCTTC
TRBV4-3	-	-	TRBJ2-7	CASSQETGPREQYF	TGCGCCAGCAGCCAAGAGACGGGTCCGAGGGAGCAGTACTTC
TRBV28	-	TRBD1	TRBJ1-2	CASRGQGGVGGYTF	TGTGCCAGCAGAGGACAGGGAGGGGTAGGTGGCTACACCTTC
TRBV28	-	-	TRBJ2-7	CASRRAYEQYF	TGTGCCAGCAGAAGAGCCTACGAGCAGTACTTC
TRBV6-1	-	-	TRBJ2-3	CASGKGSTDTQYF	TGTGCCAGTGGGAAGGGGAGCACAGATACGCAGTATTTT
TRBV7-9	once	-	TRBJ1-1	CASSPGGTEAFF	TGTGCCAGCAGCCCGGGGGGGACTGAAGCTTTCTTT
TRBV11-1	-	-	TRBJ2-6	CASGRTGTLNSGANVLTF	TGTGCCAGCGGACGAACCGGGACACTCAACTCTGGGGCCAACGTCCTGACTTTC
TRBV18	-	TRBD2	TRBJ2-2	CASSPGTSGTGELFF	TGTGCCAGCTCCCCCGGGACTAGCGGCACCGGGGAGCTGTTTTTT
TRBV5-1	-	TRBD2	TRBJ2-5	CASSLPSGTRETQYF	TGCGCCAGCAGCTTGCCTAGCGGAACCAGAGAGACCCAGTACTTC
TRBV28	-	TRBD2	TRBJ2-3	CASSPSLAGATDTQYF	TGTGCCAGCAGTCCAAGTCTAGCGGGAGCCACAGATACGCAGTATTTT
TRBV4-1	few	TRBD2	TRBJ2-3	CASSQDAGLSTDTQYF	TGCGCCAGCAGCCAAGACGCGGGACTAAGCACAGATACGCAGTATTTT
TRBV27	-	TRBD1	TRBJ2-7	CASSPTPDRGTYEQYF	TGTGCCAGCAGCCCTACTCCGGACAGGGGAACCTACGAGCAGTACTTC
TRBV25-1	-	TRBD1	TRBJ1-1	CASSEQGARVTEAFF	TGTGCCAGCAGTGAACAGGGGGCTCGGGTCACTGAAGCTTTCTTT